One and the same sample provided the 22 T cell receptor beta chains below, sequenced in a study of blood T cells in healthy people across ages. With a J-beta primer mix and a sample-barcoded 5' primer, a second PCR ran 7 to 11 cycles. TCRdb independently ran MiXCR on the 5' RACE reads; one entry per CDR3 protein. There are hundreds of thousands of distinct CDR3 sequences in the sample; 32% occur only once, and roughly 15% lies in the top ten. Sequences were obtained from blood. All receptors come from an elderly woman in good health.

This clonotype has just a few counts. The J gene is TRBJ1-5, the V gene TRBV6-6, with D tentatively TRBD1 (5 bases). Germline loops: CDR1 MNHNY, CDR2 SVGAGI (reference sequence). Trimming took 6 bases from V and 2 from J, leaving 8 bases between them. The CDR3 runs to 13 residues. In DNA, the CDR3 is TGTGCCAGCAGACCGGGACGCAATCAGCCCCAGCATTTT. Protein product: CASRPGRNQPQHF.

In this sample, this clonotype turned up once. This rearrangement joins TRBV29-1 to TRBJ2-4, with D tentatively TRBD2 (5 bases). The J call is in doubt because the DNA end fits TRBJ2-7 better. Germline lookup yields CDR1 SQVTM and CDR2 ANQGSEA. The CDR3 consists of 13 residues. The CDR3 DNA sequence: TGCAGCGACCAGAGGGCGACCTCCTACGAGCAGTACTTC. Translating it yields CSDQRATSYEQYF.

This clonotype has at least ten counts. The V gene is TRBV5-1, the J gene TRBJ1-2; maybe TRBD1 (6 bases). This CDR3 contains 13 residues. Germline assignment: CDR1 SGHRS and CDR2 YFSETQ. V shed 4 bases and J shed 8 bases, with 15 bases lying between them. As DNA, the CDR3 is TGCGCCAGCAGCCTCAGGACAGCACGGGGCTACACCTTC. Translation: CASSLRTARGYTF.

About this clonotype itself: Just one base apart from a much larger clone, this may be a read error. The chain employs TRBV20-1 and TRBJ2-5; 11 bases match TRBD2. V lost 0 bases and J lost 11; bases outside the gene matches: 14. The CDR3 sequence is 16 residues long. Germline loops: CDR1 DFQATT, CDR2 SNEGSKA (reference sequence). The CDR3 loop is CSARDLAGGTPHEQYF. The DNA of the CDR3 is TGCAGTGCTAGAGACCTAGCGGGAGGAACCCCACATGAGCAGTACTTC.

This clonotype was seen more than once but under ten times. This clone may be a read error of a much larger clone one base away. V usage is TRBV20-1 and J usage is TRBJ2-1; D not resolved. The closer fit of TRBJ2-7 to the DNA end suggests the J call may be wrong. Germline V gives CDR1 DFQATT, CDR2 SNEGSKA (reference sequence). CDR3 size: 14 residues. Here the CDR3 DNA reads TGCAGTGCTAGTAATCCAAACTCCTACAATGAGCAGTACTTC. It translates to CSASNPNSYNEQYF.

This clonotype has just a few counts. This could be a read error, since a much larger clone is one nucleotide away. This chain joins TRBV7-2 and TRBJ1-2; D is ambiguous. Germline assignment: CDR1 SGHTA and CDR2 FQGNSA. V lost 6 bases and J 7 bases, leaving 18 bases between the germline ends. The CDR3 loop spans 14 amino acids. The CDR3 loop is CASRGSGERAGYTF. CDR3 DNA sequence: TGTGCCAGCAGGGGAAGTGGGGAGAGAGCTGGCTACACCTTC.

This clonotype came up a few times. This may be a read error, as it is one base from a much larger clone. The chain links TRBV7-2 to TRBJ2-7, with D hard to call. V was cut by 1 base and J by 7 bases, with 11 bases left in between. Germline CDR1 is SGHTA and CDR2 is FQGNSA. There are 13 residues in the CDR3. The CDR3 here is CASSLDPGNEQYF. CDR3 in DNA: TGTGCCAGCAGCTTAGACCCAGGCAATGAGCAGTACTTC.

Many counts were recorded for this clonotype. The rearrangement links TRBV5-1 to TRBJ2-1; 8 bases are shared with TRBD1. Losses at the gene ends were 3 bases for V and 3 bases for J; bases not matched to a gene: 5. The CDR3 has 15 amino acids. Germline CDR1 and CDR2: SGHRS and YFSETQ. The CDR3 DNA sequence: TGCGCCAGCAGCTCCCCGGGACAGGTCTACAATGAGCAGTTCTTC. As protein: CASSSPGQVYNEQFF. The full variable domain, with the rest looked up from reference TRBV5-1 and TRBJ2-1, is KAGVTQTPRYLIKTRGQQVTLSCSPISGHRSVSWYQQTPGQGLQFLFEYFSETQRNKGNFPGRFSGRQFSNSRSEMNVSTLELGDSALYLCASSSPGQVYNEQFFGPGTRLTVL.

This clonotype was counted many times. The V gene is TRBV7-8, the J gene TRBJ2-7; D gene unclear. The CDR3 contains 12 residues. CDR1 and CDR2 from the germline V gene are SGHVS and FQNEAQ. Trimming took 7 bases from V and 2 from J, leaving 9 bases between them. The CDR3 DNA sequence: TGTGCCAGCAAGGACGGTCCCTACGAGCAGTACTTC. Translating it yields CASKDGPYEQYF.

The chain is built from TRBV5-1 and TRBJ2-1; 8 bases agree with TRBD1. The CDR3 has 16 residues. The germline gives CDR1 SGHRS, CDR2 YFSETQ. J was trimmed by 4 bases and V by 0 bases; bases with no gene match: 6. The CDR3 DNA reads TGCGCCAGCAGCTTGGCCCGGGACAGGACATACAATGAGCAGTTCTTC. This gives the protein CASSLARDRTYNEQFF.

The V and J genes are TRBV11-2 and TRBJ2-1, with D perhaps matching TRBD2 (6 bases). The CDR3 length is 17 residues. The V gene's germline CDR1 is SGHAT and CDR2 FQNNGV. V lost 5 bases and J lost 0, with 17 bases in between. CDR3: CASSRLIAASSYNEQFF. CDR3 nucleotide sequence: TGTGCCAGCAGCCGGCTAATAGCGGCGAGCTCCTACAATGAGCAGTTCTTC.

This clonotype was detected many times. CDR3 coding DNA: TGCGCCAGCAGCCAAGACGGGACTAGCGGGGCCCATGAGCAGTTCTTC. Its protein is CASSQDGTSGAHEQFF. The chain links TRBV4-1 to TRBJ2-1; 13 bases match TRBD2. V lost 0 bases, J lost 8 bases, and 4 bases stayed unmatched. Germline loops: CDR1 MGHRA, CDR2 YSYEKL. The length of the CDR3 is 16 residues.

This clonotype has a count of ten or more. The chain recombines TRBV9 with TRBJ1-2; 9 bases match TRBD1. CDR1 SGDLS and CDR2 YYNGEE come from the germline V gene. This CDR3 has 13 residues. The junction had 6 bases not matched to a gene; V was cut back by 4 bases and J by 8 bases. The DNA of the CDR3 is TGTGCCAGCAGCCCACGGACAGGGGCCGGCTACACCTTC. Amino acids: CASSPRTGAGYTF.

The chain has TRBV9 and TRBJ1-1; D is uncertain. The CDR3 runs to 15 residues. CDR1 and CDR2 from the germline V gene are SGDLS and YYNGEE. Deletions cut 0 bases from V and 1 base from J, with 10 bases between. CDR3 loop: CASSVGFPENTEAFF. Here the CDR3 DNA reads TGTGCCAGCAGCGTAGGTTTTCCGGAGAACACTGAAGCTTTCTTT.

This clonotype has a count of ten or more. The chain combines TRBV18 with TRBJ2-7; possibly TRBD1 or TRBD2 for D (5 bases each). The V gene's germline CDR1 is KGHSH and CDR2 LQKENI. CDR3 length: 13 amino acids. V lost 8 bases, J lost 4 bases, and 15 bases lay in between. The CDR3 DNA sequence: TGTGCCAGCAGTCCCGGGACGACATACGAGCAGTACTTC. It codes for CASSPGTTYEQYF. The full variable domain, completed using reference TRBV18 and TRBJ2-7, is NAGVMQNPRHLVRRRGQEARLRCSPMKGHSHVYWYRQLPEEGLKFMVYLQKENIIDESGMPKERFSAEFPKEGPSILRIQQVVRGDSAAYFCASSPGTTYEQYFGPGTRLTVT.

This clonotype was seen ten or more times. V and J are TRBV7-3 and TRBJ2-5; D remains ambiguous. The V end lost 4 bases, the J end lost 5 bases, and 14 bases lay between the germline ends. The CDR3 has 14 amino acids. Germline-derived CDR1 and CDR2 are SGHTA and FQGTGA. In DNA form, the CDR3 reads TGTGCCAGCAGCTCCGGGTCTACCCCGGAGACCCAGTACTTC. Encoded protein: CASSSGSTPETQYF.

This clonotype was recorded at least ten times. This chain connects TRBV24-1 to TRBJ2-3, with D uncertain. CDR3 length equals 14 residues. Germline lookup yields CDR1 KGHDR and CDR2 SFDVKD. The germline V and J ends were trimmed by 5 bases and 2 bases, with 10 bases remaining between them. The CDR3 DNA sequence: TGTGCCACCAGTGTTAACGGCCTCACAGATACGCAGTATTTT. Protein sequence: CATSVNGLTDTQYF.

This clonotype was picked up one time. A read error may be the cause here, since a much bigger clone is one base away. V is TRBV28 and J is TRBJ2-3; a weak D match, TRBD2 (6 bases). This CDR3 contains 13 residues. Trimming stripped 11 bases from V and 7 bases from J, with 19 bases between. Germline CDR1 and CDR2: MDHEN and SYDVKM. The CDR3 reads CARGAEGAYTQYF. DNA of the CDR3: TGTGCCCGCGGGGCGGAAGGGGCGTATACGCAGTATTTT.

This clonotype was observed many times. The chain recombines TRBV29-1 with TRBJ2-6, with 7 bases fitting TRBD1. V lost 6 bases, J lost 5 bases, and 4 bases stayed unmatched. In germline, CDR1 is SQVTM, CDR2 ANQGSEA. The CDR3 length is 13 residues. The DNA of the CDR3 is TGCAGCGTACCGGGACAGCGGGCCAACGTCCTGACTTTC. It codes for CSVPGQRANVLTF.

Of note for this clonotype: A much larger clone lies one base from this, so it may be a read error. This chain connects TRBV4-3 to TRBJ1-2, with D perhaps matching TRBD1 (6 bases). The CDR3 is made up of 16 amino acids. The V end lost 0 bases, the J end lost 6 bases, and 17 bases lay between the germline ends. Germline V CDR1 and CDR2: LGHNA, YSLEER. The DNA for the CDR3 is TGCGCCAGCAGCCAAGATAGGGACGGGGGGCTTCATGGCTACACCTTC. The encoded protein is CASSQDRDGGLHGYTF.

This clonotype was observed many times. The gene calls are TRBV7-2 and TRBJ2-5, with 9 bases that match TRBD2. Germline lookup yields CDR1 SGHTA and CDR2 FQGNSA. J lost 2 bases, V lost 5 bases, and 15 bases had no gene match. This CDR3 has 18 residues. The CDR3 region is CASSPPGLAATLQETQYF. The DNA for the CDR3 is TGTGCCAGCAGCCCCCCGGGACTAGCAGCGACACTACAAGAGACCCAGTACTTC.

V and J are TRBV20-1 and TRBJ2-7, with 9 bases lining up with TRBD2. The germline V gene encodes CDR1 DFQATT and CDR2 SNEGSKA (reference sequence). The V gene end was trimmed by 3 bases and the J gene end by 0 bases; junction bases not matched to a gene: 6. This CDR3 region has 15 residues. The CDR3 DNA reads TGCAGTGCTAGTTCGGCTAGCGGGAACTCCTACGAGCAGTACTTC. This translates into CSASSASGNSYEQYF.